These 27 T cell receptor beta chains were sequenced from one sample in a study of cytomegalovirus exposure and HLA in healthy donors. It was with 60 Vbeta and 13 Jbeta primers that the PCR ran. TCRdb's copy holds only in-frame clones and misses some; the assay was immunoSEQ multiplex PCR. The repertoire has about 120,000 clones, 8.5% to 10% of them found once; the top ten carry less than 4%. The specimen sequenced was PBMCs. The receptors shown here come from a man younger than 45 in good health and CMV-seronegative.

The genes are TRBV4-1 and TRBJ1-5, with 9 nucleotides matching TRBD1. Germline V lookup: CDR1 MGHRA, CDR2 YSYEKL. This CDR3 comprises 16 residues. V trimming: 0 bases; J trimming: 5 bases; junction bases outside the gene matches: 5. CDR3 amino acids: CASSQDRDRADQPQHF. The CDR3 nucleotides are TGCGCCAGCAGCCAAGACCGGGACAGGGCGGATCAGCCCCAGCATTTT.

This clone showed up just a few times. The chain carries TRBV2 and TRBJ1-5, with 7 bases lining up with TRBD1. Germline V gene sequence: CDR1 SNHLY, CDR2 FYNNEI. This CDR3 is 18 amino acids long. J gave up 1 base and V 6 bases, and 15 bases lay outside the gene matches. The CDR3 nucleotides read TGTGCCAGCAGAAAGACAGGGAGTAGCGGTCTGAGCAATCAGCCCCAGCATTTT. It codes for CASRKTGSSGLSNQPQHF.

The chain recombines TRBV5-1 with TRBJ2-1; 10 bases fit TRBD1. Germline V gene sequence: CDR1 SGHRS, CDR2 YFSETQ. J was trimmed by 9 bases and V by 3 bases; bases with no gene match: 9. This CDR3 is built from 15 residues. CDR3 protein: CASSSGTGVSGEQFF. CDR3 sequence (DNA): TGCGCCAGCAGCTCCGGGACAGGGGTCAGCGGTGAGCAGTTCTTC.

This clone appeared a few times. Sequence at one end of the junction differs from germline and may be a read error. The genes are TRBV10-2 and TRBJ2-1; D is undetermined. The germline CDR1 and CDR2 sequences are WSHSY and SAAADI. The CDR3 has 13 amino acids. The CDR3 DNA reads TGCGCCAGAAGTGAGTTTAGCAGCAATGAGCAGTTCTTC. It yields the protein CARSEFSSNEQFF.

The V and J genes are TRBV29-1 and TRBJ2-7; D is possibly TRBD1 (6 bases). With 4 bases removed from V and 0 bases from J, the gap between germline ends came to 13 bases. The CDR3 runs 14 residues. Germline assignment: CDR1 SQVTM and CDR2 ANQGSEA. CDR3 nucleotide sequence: TGCAGCGTTGTCCTACAGGGTAACTCCTACGAGCAGTACTTC. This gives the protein CSVVLQGNSYEQYF.

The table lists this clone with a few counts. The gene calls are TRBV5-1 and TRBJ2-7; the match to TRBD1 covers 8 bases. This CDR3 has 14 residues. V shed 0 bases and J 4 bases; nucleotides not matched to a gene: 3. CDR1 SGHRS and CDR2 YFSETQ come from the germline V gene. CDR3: CASSLEGTGYEQYF. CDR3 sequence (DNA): TGCGCCAGCAGCTTGGAGGGGACAGGTTACGAGCAGTACTTC.

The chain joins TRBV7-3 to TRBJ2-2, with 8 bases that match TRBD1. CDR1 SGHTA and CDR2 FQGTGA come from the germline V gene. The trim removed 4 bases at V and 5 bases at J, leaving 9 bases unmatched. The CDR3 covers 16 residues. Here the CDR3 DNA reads TGTGCCAGCAGCTCCTCTTCGACAGGGGCAACCGGGGAGCTGTTTTTT. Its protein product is CASSSSSTGATGELFF.

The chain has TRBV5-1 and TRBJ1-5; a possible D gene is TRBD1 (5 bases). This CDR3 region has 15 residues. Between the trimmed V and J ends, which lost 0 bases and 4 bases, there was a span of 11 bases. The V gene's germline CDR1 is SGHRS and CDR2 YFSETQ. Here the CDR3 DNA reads TGCGCCAGCAGCTTGGACGGAAAGGGGAATCAGCCCCAGCATTTT. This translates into CASSLDGKGNQPQHF.

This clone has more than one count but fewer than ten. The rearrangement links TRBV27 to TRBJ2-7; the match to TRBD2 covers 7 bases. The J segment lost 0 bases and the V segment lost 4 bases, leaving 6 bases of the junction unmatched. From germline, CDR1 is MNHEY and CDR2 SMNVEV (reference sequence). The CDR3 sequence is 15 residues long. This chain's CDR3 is CASSSSLAVSYEQYF. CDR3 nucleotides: TGTGCCAGCAGTTCCTCCCTAGCGGTCTCCTACGAGCAGTACTTC.

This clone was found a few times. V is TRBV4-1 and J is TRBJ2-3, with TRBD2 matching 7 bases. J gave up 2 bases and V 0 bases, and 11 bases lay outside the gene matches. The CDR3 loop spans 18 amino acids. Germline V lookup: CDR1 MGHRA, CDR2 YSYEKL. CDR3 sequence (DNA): TGCGCCAGCAGCCAAGAAGGGACTAAACTCACTCTCACAGATACGCAGTATTTT. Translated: CASSQEGTKLTLTDTQYF.

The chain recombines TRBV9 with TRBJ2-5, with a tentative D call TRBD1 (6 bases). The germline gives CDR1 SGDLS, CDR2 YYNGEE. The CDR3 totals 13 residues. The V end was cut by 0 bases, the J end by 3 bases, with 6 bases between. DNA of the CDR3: TGTGCCAGCAGCGTAGACAGGGAAGAGACCCAGTACTTC. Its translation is CASSVDREETQYF.

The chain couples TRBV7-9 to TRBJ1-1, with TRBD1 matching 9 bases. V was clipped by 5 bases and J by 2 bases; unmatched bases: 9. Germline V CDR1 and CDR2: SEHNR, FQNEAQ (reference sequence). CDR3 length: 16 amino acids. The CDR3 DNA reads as TGTGCCAGCAGCCATCTAATGGGACAGGGCAACACTGAAGCTTTCTTT. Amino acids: CASSHLMGQGNTEAFF.

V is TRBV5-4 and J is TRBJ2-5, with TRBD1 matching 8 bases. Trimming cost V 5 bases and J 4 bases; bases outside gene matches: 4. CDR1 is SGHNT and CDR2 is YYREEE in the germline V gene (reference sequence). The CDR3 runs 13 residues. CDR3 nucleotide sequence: TGTGCCAGCAGTTTAACAGGGGGAGAGACCCAGTACTTC. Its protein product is CASSLTGGETQYF.

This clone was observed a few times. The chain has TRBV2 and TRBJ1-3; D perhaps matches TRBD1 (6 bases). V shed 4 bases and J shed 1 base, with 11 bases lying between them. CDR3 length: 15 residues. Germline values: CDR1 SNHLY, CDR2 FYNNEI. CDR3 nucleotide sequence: TGTGCCAGCAGTGCACAGGGACTATCTGGAAACACCATATATTTT. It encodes CASSAQGLSGNTIYF.

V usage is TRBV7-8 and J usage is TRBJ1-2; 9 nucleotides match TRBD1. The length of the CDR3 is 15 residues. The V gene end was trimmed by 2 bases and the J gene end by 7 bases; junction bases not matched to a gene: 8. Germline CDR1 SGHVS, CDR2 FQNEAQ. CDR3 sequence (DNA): TGTGCCAGCAGCTTACCGGGACAGGGAACGGGTGGCTACACCTTC. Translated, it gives CASSLPGQGTGGYTF.

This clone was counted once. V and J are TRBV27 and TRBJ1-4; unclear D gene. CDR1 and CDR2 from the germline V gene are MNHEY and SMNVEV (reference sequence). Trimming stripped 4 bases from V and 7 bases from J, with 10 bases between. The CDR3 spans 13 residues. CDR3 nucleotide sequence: TGTGCCAGCAGTTGGAGGGCCGGTGAAAAACTGTTTTTT. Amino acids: CASSWRAGEKLFF.

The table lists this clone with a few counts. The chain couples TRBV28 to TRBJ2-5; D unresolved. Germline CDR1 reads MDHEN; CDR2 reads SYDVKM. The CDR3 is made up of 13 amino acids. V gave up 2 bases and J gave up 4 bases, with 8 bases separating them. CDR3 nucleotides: TGTGCCAGCAGTTTACCCCGCAGAGAGACCCAGTACTTC. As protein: CASSLPRRETQYF.

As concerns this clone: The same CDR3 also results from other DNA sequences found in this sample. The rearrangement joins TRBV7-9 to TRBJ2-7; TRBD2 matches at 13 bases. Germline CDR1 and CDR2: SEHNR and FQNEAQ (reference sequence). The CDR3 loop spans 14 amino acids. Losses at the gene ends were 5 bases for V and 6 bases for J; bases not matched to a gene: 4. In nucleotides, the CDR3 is TGTGCCAGCAGCGAGACTAGCGGGAGGCCCGAGCAGTACTTC. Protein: CASSETSGRPEQYF.

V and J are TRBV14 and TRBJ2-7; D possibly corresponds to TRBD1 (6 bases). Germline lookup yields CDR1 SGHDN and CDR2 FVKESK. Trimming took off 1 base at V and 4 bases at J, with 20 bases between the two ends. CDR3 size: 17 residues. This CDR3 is CASSQGVSWGQGYEQYF. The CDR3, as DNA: TGTGCCAGCAGCCAAGGGGTGAGCTGGGGGCAAGGATACGAGCAGTACTTC.

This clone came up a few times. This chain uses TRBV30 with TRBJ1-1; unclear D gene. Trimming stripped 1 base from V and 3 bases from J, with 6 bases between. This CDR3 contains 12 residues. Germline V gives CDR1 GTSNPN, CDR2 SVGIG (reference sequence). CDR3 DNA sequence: TGTGCCTGGAGTGGTTACTACACTGAAGCTTTCTTT. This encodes CAWSGYYTEAFF. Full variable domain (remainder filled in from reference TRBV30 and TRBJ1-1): SQTIHQWPATLVQPVGSPLSLECTVEGTSNPNLYWYRQAAGRGLQLLFYSVGIGQISSEVPQNLSASRPQDRQFILSSKKLLLSDSGFYLCAWSGYYTEAFFGQGTRLTVV.

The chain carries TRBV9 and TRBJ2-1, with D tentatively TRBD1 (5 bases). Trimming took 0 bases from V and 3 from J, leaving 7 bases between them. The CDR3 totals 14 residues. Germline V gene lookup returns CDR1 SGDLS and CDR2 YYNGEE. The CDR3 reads CASSVGQFYNEQFF. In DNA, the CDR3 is TGTGCCAGCAGCGTAGGACAGTTCTACAATGAGCAGTTCTTC. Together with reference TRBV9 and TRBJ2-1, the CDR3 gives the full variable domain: DSGVTQTPKHLITATGQRVTLRCSPRSGDLSVYWYQQSLDQGLQFLIQYYNGEERAKGNILERFSAQQFPDLHSELNLSSLELGDSALYFCASSVGQFYNEQFFGPGTRLTVL.

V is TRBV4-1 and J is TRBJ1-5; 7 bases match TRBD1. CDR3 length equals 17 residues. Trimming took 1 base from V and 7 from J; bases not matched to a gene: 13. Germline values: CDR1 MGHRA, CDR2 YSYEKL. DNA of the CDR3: TGCGCCAGCAGCCAAGTCAGTTCGGAAGGGGGCTTGCAGCCCCAGCATTTT. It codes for CASSQVSSEGGLQPQHF.

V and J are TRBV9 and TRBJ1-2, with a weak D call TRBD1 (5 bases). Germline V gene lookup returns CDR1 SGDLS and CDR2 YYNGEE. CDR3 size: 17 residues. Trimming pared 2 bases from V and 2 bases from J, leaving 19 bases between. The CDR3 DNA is TGTGCCAGCAGCGTGGGGCCCCGCGAGCTCCAGAACTATGGCTACACCTTC. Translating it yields CASSVGPRELQNYGYTF.

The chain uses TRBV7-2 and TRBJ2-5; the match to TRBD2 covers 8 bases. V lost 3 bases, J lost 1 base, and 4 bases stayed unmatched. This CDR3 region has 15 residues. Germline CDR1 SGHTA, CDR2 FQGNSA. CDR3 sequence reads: CASSFRRGAQETQYF. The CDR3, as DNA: TGTGCCAGCAGCTTCCGGCGGGGGGCCCAAGAGACCCAGTACTTC.

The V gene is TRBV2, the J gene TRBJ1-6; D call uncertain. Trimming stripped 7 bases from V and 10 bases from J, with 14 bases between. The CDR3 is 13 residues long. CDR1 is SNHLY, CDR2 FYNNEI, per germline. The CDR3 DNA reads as TGTGCCAGCACGGTTGGGGAGCGGTCACCCCTCCACTTT. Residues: CASTVGERSPLHF.

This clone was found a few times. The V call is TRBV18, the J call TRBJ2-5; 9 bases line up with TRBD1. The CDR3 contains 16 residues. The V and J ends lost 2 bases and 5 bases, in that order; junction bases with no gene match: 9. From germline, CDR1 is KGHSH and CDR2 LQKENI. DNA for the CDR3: TGTGCCAGCTCACCAATACAGGGGGCGAACGGTGAGACCCAGTACTTC. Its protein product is CASSPIQGANGETQYF.

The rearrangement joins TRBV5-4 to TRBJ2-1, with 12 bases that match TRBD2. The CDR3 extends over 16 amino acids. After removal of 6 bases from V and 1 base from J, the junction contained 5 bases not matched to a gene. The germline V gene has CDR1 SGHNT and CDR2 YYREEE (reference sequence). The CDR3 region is CASTLAGGPSYNEQFF. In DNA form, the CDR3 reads TGTGCCAGCACCCTAGCGGGAGGGCCGTCCTACAATGAGCAGTTCTTC.